The present T cell receptor beta chain was sequenced within a study of OX40 agonist ivuxolimab in advanced cancers. In the study overall: Ivuxolimab was an agonistic, fully human IgG2 monoclonal antibody directed against OX40 (CD134), a costimulatory receptor. Peripheral TCRbeta sequencing was intended to test whether TCR sequence diversity was altered and clonal T-cell expansion was caused by ivuxolimab. Three dose-escalation patients achieved partial responses, one with hepatocellular carcinoma and two with cutaneous melanoma. Of the approximately 50 patients in dose escalation, about 20 had hepatocellular carcinoma, some 15 had melanoma, 9 had renal cell carcinoma and 9 had head and neck cancer. Intravenous ivuxolimab was administered to patients every 2 weeks at six dose levels: 0.01, 0.1, 0.3, 1.5, 3 and 10 mg/kg. A male proportion of 75% to 85% and a mean age of about 60 years, ranging from about 20 to 80, were recorded for the dose-escalation cohort. The paper reports the monotherapy dose-escalation portion (N of about 50 patients) of the phase I ivuxolimab trial. Patients were allowed to have had prior anti-PD-1, anti-PD-L1 or anti-CTLA-4 therapy, and 40% of the dose-escalation patients had been treated with checkpoint inhibitors. What the authors observed across the whole study: Which antigens the clonally expanded peripheral T cells were specific for was not determined. After ivuxolimab, more expanded clones were found on average in CD8+ T cells than in CD4+ T cells. At doses from 0.1 to 3.0 mg/kg, clonal expansion was seen in both CD4+ and CD8+ blood T cells between baseline and week 6. Low levels of normalized T-cell clonal expansion were also seen in some nonresponding patients. In partial responders in the 0.1-3.0 mg/kg groups, normalized peripheral clonal expansion was found to be among the lowest, especially among CD8+ T cells.

Patients with autoimmune disease history or receiving systemic immunosuppression were excluded from the trial. Peripheral blood for TCR sequencing was collected from all dose cohorts at baseline, on cycle 4 day 1, and on cycle 7 day 1. The samples were drawn from a first-in-human, open-label, multicenter phase I dose-escalation trial of ivuxolimab. Adults with locally advanced or metastatic head and neck squamous cell, hepatocellular, melanoma or renal cell carcinoma were enrolled in the trial. Before TCR sequencing, CD4+ and CD8+ T cells were separately sorted from peripheral blood. A note on this clone: It lacks a known antigen. The input lacks base qualities; no much larger clone sits a single base away.

To sequence the TCRbeta CDR3 region, genomic DNA was isolated from the sorted cells. TCRbeta CDR3 regions were sequenced using the immunoSEQ Assay. Entries here come from immuneACCESS through TCRdb and include only in-frame sequences with V and J called. Some clones fail to appear in such tables; in the studies checked, an unresolved V gene covers under half of the shortfall, and the cause of the remainder is unknown. The sample yields approximately 69,000 clones; about 86% were counted once. About 0.78% of the sample comes from the top ten. CDR1 and CDR2 are drawn from the germline V gene: SGDLS, YYNGEE. The CDR3, cysteine through phenylalanine, is 12 amino acids long. Only the CDR3 region is kept as DNA, spanning 36 bases read in frame from base 1. At the junction V is shortened by 3 bases and J by 11 bases; bases outside the gene matches: 8.

Sequencing used CD4+ or CD8+ T cells sorted from blood, obtained in a trial of the OX40 agonist ivuxolimab. The rearrangement combines TRBV9 with TRBJ2-7; TRBD2 agrees with 7 junctional bases. This clonotype was obtained from an adult with an advanced solid tumor such as melanoma, head and neck, liver or kidney cancer. The CDR3 corresponds to CASSAPSGHKYF. The nucleotide sequence is given as TGTGCCAGCAGCGCCCCTAGCGGACACAAGTACTTC.